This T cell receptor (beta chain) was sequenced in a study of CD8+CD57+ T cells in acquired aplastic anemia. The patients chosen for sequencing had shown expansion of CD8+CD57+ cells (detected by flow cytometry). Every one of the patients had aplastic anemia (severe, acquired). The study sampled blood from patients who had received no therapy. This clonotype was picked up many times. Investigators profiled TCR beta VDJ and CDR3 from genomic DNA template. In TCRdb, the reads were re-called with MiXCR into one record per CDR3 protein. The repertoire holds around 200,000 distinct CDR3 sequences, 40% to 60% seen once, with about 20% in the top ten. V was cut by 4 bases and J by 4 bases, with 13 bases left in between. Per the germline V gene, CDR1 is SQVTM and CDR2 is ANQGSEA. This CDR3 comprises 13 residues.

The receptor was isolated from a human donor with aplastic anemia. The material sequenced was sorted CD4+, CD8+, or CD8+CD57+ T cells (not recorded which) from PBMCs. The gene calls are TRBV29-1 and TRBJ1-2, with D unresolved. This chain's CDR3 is CSVVSPRTYGYTF. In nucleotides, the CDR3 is TGCAGCGTTGTCTCCCCCAGAACCTATGGCTACACCTTC.